These T cell receptor beta chains were read from a single sample in a study of T cell repertoires in cytomegalovirus infection. Each CDR3 protein gets one entry after TCRdb re-called the reads with MiXCR. The sample contains approximately 76,000 distinct CDR3 sequences, more than 3.5% of which appear only once. Source material: PBMCs. The source is a human donor in good health (CMV status not recorded). Some clones in this sample may be carry-over from other donors' samples. CDR3s include the opening cysteine and the closing phenylalanine or tryptophan. A D gene is named only where the DNA matches it firmly. Sizes are listed as once, few, many, or a class for an expanded clone.

TRBV5-4	many	TRBJ2-2	14	TRBD2	CASNKREHTGELFF	TGTGCCAGCAACAAGCGGGAGCACACCGGGGAGCTGTTTTTT
TRBV20-1	many	TRBJ1-5	14	TRBD1	CSAHGQGGNQPQHF	TGCAGTGCCCACGGACAGGGTGGCAATCAGCCCCAGCATTTT
TRBV7-2	many	TRBJ1-1	18	-	CASSWEGLGLAIDTEAFF	TGTGCCAGCAGTTGGGAGGGACTCGGGCTCGCTATCGACACTGAAGCTTTCTTT
TRBV12-3/TRBV12-4	many	TRBJ1-1	16	-	CASSLSRDELNTEAFF	TGTGCCAGCAGTTTAAGTAGGGACGAGCTGAACACTGAAGCTTTCTTT
TRBV14	many	TRBJ1-1	14	-	CASSLQQGNTEAFF	TGTGCCAGCAGCCTGCAACAGGGCAACACTGAAGCTTTCTTT
TRBV18	many	TRBJ2-1	19	TRBD1	CASSLPGQGYRRSYNEQFF	TGTGCCAGCTCACTCCCGGGACAGGGTTACCGCCGCTCCTACAATGAGCAGTTCTTC
TRBV7-2	many	TRBJ1-2	13	-	CASSLLEGPGYTF	TGTGCCAGCAGTTTGCTTGAGGGGCCTGGCTACACCTTC
TRBV10-3	many	TRBJ1-2	14	-	CATPRRGIRYGYTF	TGTGCCACACCGCGCAGGGGTATACGGTATGGCTACACCTTC
TRBV4-2	many	TRBJ1-1	12	-	CASSQVRTEAFF	TGTGCCAGCAGCCAAGTTAGGACTGAAGCTTTCTTT
TRBV12-3/TRBV12-4	many	TRBJ2-1	16	TRBD1	CASSSGTGFSGNEQFF	TGTGCCAGCAGTTCCGGGACAGGGTTTAGTGGGAATGAGCAGTTCTTC
TRBV12-3/TRBV12-4	many	TRBJ1-2	13	-	CASSSSTLFGIPF	TGTGCCAGCAGTTCGAGTACGCTATTCGGGATCCCCTTC
TRBV7-9	many	TRBJ1-2	13	TRBD1	CASSPRQGYGYTF	TGTGCCAGCAGCCCGAGACAGGGCTATGGCTACACCTTC
TRBV20-1	many	TRBJ1-2	14	-	CRGGEGDSLYGYTF	TGCAGGGGGGGTGAGGGGGATTCCCTCTATGGCTACACCTTC
TRBV12-3/TRBV12-4	many	TRBJ2-7	16	-	CASSFRSDKQGYEQYF	TGTGCCAGCAGTTTTAGGTCCGATAAACAGGGCTACGAGCAGTACTTC
TRBV30	many	TRBJ2-3	10	-	CASESDTQYF	TGTGCCTCCGAGTCAGATACGCAGTATTTT
TRBV30	many	TRBJ2-1	12	-	CAWSRRYNEQFF	TGTGCCTGGAGTAGGCGGTACAATGAGCAGTTCTTC
TRBV15	many	TRBJ1-5	15	-	CATSGQGWNNQPQHF	TGTGCCACCAGCGGCCAGGGGTGGAACAATCAGCCCCAGCATTTT
TRBV7-6	many	TRBJ2-5	15	-	CASSSYLSGGETQYF	TGTGCCAGCAGCTCATACCTAAGCGGCGGGGAGACCCAGTACTTC
TRBV7-6	many	TRBJ1-1	14	TRBD1	CASSTTGGFGRAFF	TGTGCCAGCAGCACTACAGGGGGCTTTGGGAGGGCTTTCTTT
TRBV7-2	many	TRBJ2-3	15	TRBD2	CASSLTSHPTDTQYF	TGTGCCAGCAGCTTGACTAGCCATCCCACAGATACGCAGTATTTT
TRBV7-2	many	TRBJ1-2	15	-	CASSLSGGMQKGYTF	TGTGCCAGCAGCTTATCGGGGGGAATGCAGAAAGGCTACACCTTC
TRBV6-2/TRBV6-3	many	TRBJ2-5	13	-	CASSRGSRDLEYF	TGTGCCAGCAGTCGGGGCTCCCGGGACCTCGAGTACTTC
TRBV4-3	many	TRBJ1-2	16	-	CASSQDGPGGNYGYTF	TGCGCCAGCAGCCAAGATGGGCCCGGGGGTAACTATGGCTACACCTTC
TRBV7-2	many	TRBJ1-2	15	-	CASSRPPGHLYGYTF	TGTGCCAGCAGCCGTCCCCCGGGGCACCTCTATGGCTACACCTTC
TRBV10-3	many	TRBJ1-1	14	-	CAISEGREVTEAFF	TGTGCCATCAGTGAGGGTCGGGAAGTTACTGAAGCTTTCTTT
TRBV30	many	TRBJ1-1	16	-	CAWTGLGPRLGTEAFF	TGTGCCTGGACCGGGTTGGGGCCCAGGCTGGGGACTGAAGCTTTCTTT
TRBV7-9	many	TRBJ1-2	13	-	CASSFGQNYGYTF	TGTGCCAGCAGCTTTGGACAGAACTATGGCTACACCTTC
TRBV5-1	many	TRBJ1-1	15	TRBD1	CASSPRQGLNTEAFF	TGCGCCAGCAGCCCAAGACAGGGACTAAACACTGAAGCTTTCTTT
TRBV24-1	many	TRBJ2-1	16	TRBD2	CATSDTSGSSYNEQFF	TGTGCCACCAGTGACACTAGCGGGAGCTCCTACAATGAGCAGTTCTTC